Presented here are 20 T cell receptor beta chains from one specimen sequenced in a study of T cells in localized non-small cell lung cancer. Using immunoSEQ multiplex PCR, the repertoire was profiled, and TCRdb retains in-frame clones only, with some absent. Here the sample spans about 59,000 clones, approximately 89% being singletons. The source material was peripheral blood, sampled before any cancer treatment. The receptors come from a man between 40 and 70 years old with stage I lung adenocarcinoma.

This chain connects TRBV10-3 to TRBJ2-7; TRBD2 matches 9 bases. This CDR3 comprises 13 residues. V lost 8 bases, J lost 2 bases, and 4 bases stayed unmatched. Germline CDR1 and CDR2: ENHRY and SYGVKD. CDR3 protein: CAIGAGGAYEQYF. The CDR3, as DNA: TGTGCCATCGGGGCGGGAGGGGCCTACGAGCAGTACTTC.

The rearrangement uses TRBV28 and TRBJ1-5; D might be TRBD1 (6 bases). The germline V and J ends were trimmed by 5 bases and 5 bases, with 16 bases remaining between them. The CDR3 length is 15 residues. CDR1 is MDHEN and CDR2 is SYDVKM in the germline V gene. For the CDR3, the DNA is TGTGCCAGCAGTCTCCTCACAGGGAATCATCAGCCCCAGCATTTT. Its protein product is CASSLLTGNHQPQHF.

The V gene is TRBV7-3, the J gene TRBJ2-5, with D unresolved. Trimming took off 5 bases at V and 4 bases at J, with 8 bases between the two ends. Germline lookup yields CDR1 SGHTA and CDR2 FQGTGA. This CDR3 contains 12 residues. The CDR3 region is CASSPDGETQYF. CDR3 sequence (DNA): TGTGCCAGCAGCCCAGACGGAGAGACCCAGTACTTC.

This clone was detected only a few times. The rearrangement uses TRBV29-1 and TRBJ1-1, with D hard to call. CDR1 SQVTM and CDR2 ANQGSEA come from the germline V gene. The CDR3 runs to 13 residues. V was pared by 6 bases and J by 5 bases, with 16 bases between. CDR3 DNA sequence: TGCAGCGTCCAAAGCCAGGCGGGAACTGAAGCTTTCTTT. This encodes CSVQSQAGTEAFF.

This clone was recorded only once. The chain employs TRBV5-6 and TRBJ1-3; 8 nucleotides align to TRBD1. Trimming removed 7 bases from V and 2 bases from J; junction bases left unmatched: 8. Germline V CDR1 and CDR2: SGHDT, YYEEEE. CDR3 length: 15 amino acids. The CDR3 spells CASQAPGGPGNTIYF. The CDR3 DNA reads as TGTGCCAGCCAGGCCCCAGGGGGCCCTGGAAACACCATATATTTT. Drawing the rest from reference TRBV5-6 and TRBJ1-3, the complete variable domain is DAGVTQSPTHLIKTRGQQVTLRCSPKSGHDTVSWYQQALGQGPQFIFQYYEEEERQRGNFPDRFSGHQFPNYSSELNVNALLLGDSALYLCASQAPGGPGNTIYFGEGSWLTVV.

This chain uses TRBV5-1 with TRBJ2-1; D may be TRBD1 or TRBD2 (6 bases each). Trimming cost V 6 bases and J 8 bases, with 15 bases left between them. Germline CDR1 SGHRS, CDR2 YFSETQ. The CDR3 consists of 13 residues. The DNA for the CDR3 is TGCGCCAGCACCATGTGGGGGGCGGATGAGCAGTTCTTC. It translates to CASTMWGADEQFF.

The J gene is TRBJ2-7, the V gene TRBV6-1; possibly TRBD2 for D (5 bases). Looked up from germline, CDR1 is MNHNS and CDR2 is SASEGT. The V gene lost 6 bases and the J gene lost 2 bases, with 17 bases spanning the gap. The CDR3 is 15 residues long. The CDR3, as DNA: TGTGCCAGCAGGAGGGAGCAATATACCCCCTACGAGCAGTACTTC. Translating gives CASRREQYTPYEQYF.

CDR3 sequence reads: CASSSSPRSTDTQYF. For the CDR3, the DNA is TGTGCCAGCAGCTCCAGTCCCCGTAGCACAGATACGCAGTATTTT. V gene TRBV7-3 combines with J gene TRBJ2-3; D ambiguous. Germline CDR1 SGHTA, CDR2 FQGTGA. The CDR3 runs to 15 residues. V gave up 4 bases and J gave up 0 bases, with 11 bases separating them.

The chain recombines TRBV5-4 with TRBJ2-7; TRBD1 matches 10 bases. The J segment lost 4 bases and the V segment lost 4 bases, leaving 5 bases of the junction unmatched. The germline V gene encodes CDR1 SGHNT and CDR2 YYREEE (reference sequence). CDR3 length: 14 amino acids. This CDR3 reads CASSMDRGSYEQYF. CDR3 DNA: TGTGCCAGCAGCATGGACAGGGGGTCGTACGAGCAGTACTTC.

The chain joins TRBV5-1 to TRBJ2-1; 9 bases align to TRBD1. J lost 10 bases, V lost 4 bases, and 3 bases had no gene match. Germline values: CDR1 SGHRS, CDR2 YFSETQ. This CDR3 region has 12 residues. CDR3 sequence (DNA): TGCGCCAGCAGCCAGGGACAGGGAGAGCAGTTCTTC. This translates into CASSQGQGEQFF.

The chain recombines TRBV5-4 with TRBJ2-3; possible D gene TRBD2, 5 bases. CDR3 length equals 16 residues. The V end lost 0 bases, the J end lost 1 base, and 12 bases lay between the germline ends. Germline assignment: CDR1 SGHNT and CDR2 YYREEE (reference sequence). CDR3 in amino acids: CASSLDPAGGTDTQYF. DNA for the CDR3: TGTGCCAGCAGCTTGGATCCGGCGGGCGGCACAGATACGCAGTATTTT.

At least ten counts were recorded for this clone. J is TRBJ2-5 and V is TRBV9, with D perhaps given as TRBD1 or TRBD2 (5 bases each). The CDR3 runs 14 residues. V shed 4 bases and J shed 2 bases, with 12 bases lying between them. Germline loops: CDR1 SGDLS, CDR2 YYNGEE. Here the CDR3 reads CASSLGTVQETQYF. CDR3 DNA: TGTGCCAGCAGCCTAGGGACGGTACAAGAGACCCAGTACTTC.

This chain uses TRBV28 with TRBJ2-7, with D possibly TRBD1 on 6 matching bases. Between the trimmed V and J ends, which lost 8 bases and 3 bases, there was a span of 29 bases. CDR1 is MDHEN and CDR2 is SYDVKM in the germline V gene. The CDR3 loop spans 18 amino acids. The DNA of the CDR3 is TGTGCCAGCCGGACAGTCACGGAAGGATGGCTTACCGGCTACGAGCAGTACTTC. Its translation: CASRTVTEGWLTGYEQYF. The variable domain in full, with the rest retrieved from reference TRBV28 and TRBJ2-7, is DVKVTQSSRYLVKRTGEKVFLECVQDMDHENMFWYRQDPGLGLRLIYFSYDVKMKEKGDIPEGYSVSREKKERFSLILESASTNQTSMYLCASRTVTEGWLTGYEQYFGPGTRLTVT.

The V call is TRBV7-6, the J call TRBJ2-5, with D perhaps TRBD2 (6 bases). This CDR3 has 16 amino acids. Trimming took 4 bases from V and 0 from J, leaving 15 bases between them. CDR1 and CDR2 (germline): SGHVS, FNYEAQ. CDR3 coding DNA: TGTGCCAGCAGCTCGGCGGTTCGGGACTACCAAGAGACCCAGTACTTC. Residues: CASSSAVRDYQETQYF.

The V and J genes are TRBV4-2 and TRBJ2-3; D is perhaps TRBD2 (5 bases). This CDR3 is built from 15 residues. V was cut by 3 bases and J by 4 bases, with 14 bases left in between. The V gene's germline CDR1 is LGHNA and CDR2 YNFKEQ. The CDR3 is CASSQNAAGADTQYF. The CDR3 DNA follows: TGTGCCAGCAGCCAGAATGCGGCGGGCGCAGATACGCAGTATTTT.

Only a few counts were recorded for this clone. The rearrangement links TRBV5-1 to TRBJ2-1, with TRBD2 identical over 11 bases. V trimming: 6 bases; J trimming: 6 bases; junction bases outside the gene matches: 5. Germline CDR1 is SGHRS and CDR2 is YFSETQ. The CDR3 loop spans 14 amino acids. The CDR3 region is CASKTSGSSNEQFF. As DNA, the CDR3 is TGCGCCAGCAAAACTAGCGGGAGCAGCAATGAGCAGTTCTTC.

The chain carries TRBV5-1 and TRBJ2-1; 9 bases match TRBD2. The CDR3 length is 15 residues. V lost 2 bases to trimming and J lost 6 bases; unmatched junction nucleotides: 6. CDR1 SGHRS and CDR2 YFSETQ come from the germline V gene. CDR3 bases: TGCGCCAGCAGCTTTGTTCTAGCGGGGTCCAATGAGCAGTTCTTC. Amino acid sequence: CASSFVLAGSNEQFF.

This sequence joins TRBV12-5 and TRBJ1-5; 7 positions match TRBD1. Germline CDR1 is LGHNT and CDR2 is FRNRAP. CDR3 size: 17 residues. V shed 1 base and J 0 bases; nucleotides not matched to a gene: 6. CDR3 amino acids: CASGLAQGTYSNQPQHF. The CDR3 bases are TGTGCTAGTGGTTTGGCACAGGGGACCTATAGCAATCAGCCCCAGCATTTT. The complete variable domain, with remaining parts taken from reference TRBV12-5 and TRBJ1-5, reads DARVTQTPRHKVTEMGQEVTMRCQPILGHNTVFWYRQTMMQGLELLAYFRNRAPLDDSGMPKDRFSAEMPDATLATLKIQPSEPRDSAVYFCASGLAQGTYSNQPQHFGDGTRLSIL.

V usage is TRBV5-1 and J usage is TRBJ2-5; 9 positions agree with TRBD2. In germline, CDR1 is SGHRS, CDR2 YFSETQ. V trimming: 0 bases; J trimming: 5 bases; junction bases outside the gene matches: 5. There are 15 residues in the CDR3. The CDR3 loop is CASSLGGRAEETQYF. CDR3 sequence (DNA): TGCGCCAGCAGCTTGGGCGGGAGGGCCGAGGAGACCCAGTACTTC.

The J gene is TRBJ2-1, the V gene TRBV5-1; D unresolved. Looked up from germline, CDR1 is SGHRS and CDR2 is YFSETQ. The CDR3 sequence is 14 residues long. The ends were cut back, 2 bases at V and 5 bases at J, with 11 bases in the middle. DNA of the CDR3: TGCGCCAGCAGCTTAAGTGGGATCAACAATGAGCAGTTCTTC. It codes for CASSLSGINNEQFF.